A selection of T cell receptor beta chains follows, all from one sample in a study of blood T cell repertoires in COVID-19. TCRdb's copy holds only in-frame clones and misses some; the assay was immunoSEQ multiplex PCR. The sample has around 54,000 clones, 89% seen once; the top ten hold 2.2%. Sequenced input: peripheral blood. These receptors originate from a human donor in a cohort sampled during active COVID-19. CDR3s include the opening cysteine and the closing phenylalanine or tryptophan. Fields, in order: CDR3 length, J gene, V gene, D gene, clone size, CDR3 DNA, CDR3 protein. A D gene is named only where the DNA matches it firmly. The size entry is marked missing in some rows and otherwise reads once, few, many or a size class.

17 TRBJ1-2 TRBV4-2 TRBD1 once TGTGCCAGCAGCCAACCGGGACAGGGGCTTTGGGGCTATGGCTACACCTTC CASSQPGQGLWGYGYTF
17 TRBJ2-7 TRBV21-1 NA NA TGTGCCAGCAGCAAAGTTACCCCCGGGTTTTCATCCTACGAGCAGTACTTC CASSKVTPGFSSYEQYF
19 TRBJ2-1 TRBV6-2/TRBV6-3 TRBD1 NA TGTGCCAGCAGTCCCCTCAGGGGGCTTGGCTCCAGAGTTAACAATGAGCAGTTCTTC CASSPLRGLGSRVNNEQFF
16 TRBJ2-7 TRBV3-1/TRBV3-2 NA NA TGTGCCAGCTCGGAGATATATGGTCAGGGAGGAAACGAGCAGTACTTC CASSEIYGQGGNEQYF
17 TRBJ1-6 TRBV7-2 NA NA TGTGCCAGCAGCTTAGCATCAAGAGGGTCCTATAATTCACCCCTCCACTTT CASSLASRGSYNSPLHF
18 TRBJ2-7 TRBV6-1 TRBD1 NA TGTGCCAGCAGAGAAAGCCTTTACCCGGGACAGGGCTCCTACGAGCAGTACTTC CASRESLYPGQGSYEQYF
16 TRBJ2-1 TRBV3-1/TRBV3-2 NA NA TGTGCCAGCAGCCGAGGGATTCCTGGCTCCTACAATGAGCAGTTCTTC CASSRGIPGSYNEQFF
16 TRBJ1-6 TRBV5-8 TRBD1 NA TGTGCCAGCAGCTTGGGCATAGACAGGGTCAATTCACCCCTCCACTTT CASSLGIDRVNSPLHF
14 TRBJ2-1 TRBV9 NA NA TGTGCCAGCAGCGGGACAAGCTCCTACAATGAGCAGTTCTTC CASSGTSSYNEQFF
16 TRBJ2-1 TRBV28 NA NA TGTGCCACCCATAGGGGGACGGGGTCCCCCTACAATGAGCAGTTCTTC CATHRGTGSPYNEQFF
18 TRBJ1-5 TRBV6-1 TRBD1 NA TGTGCCAGCAGTGAAGTGGAATGGACAGGCTATAGCAATCAGCCCCAGCATTTT CASSEVEWTGYSNQPQHF
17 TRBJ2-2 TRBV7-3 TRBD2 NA TGTGCCAGCAGTCCGATAGCGGGAGGGCCCGACACCGGGGAGCTGTTTTTT CASSPIAGGPDTGELFF
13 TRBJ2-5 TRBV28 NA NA TGTGCCACTCTCAAAGGAGGGCAAGAGACCCAGTACTTC CATLKGGQETQYF
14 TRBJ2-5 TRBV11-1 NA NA TGTGCCAGCAGCCCAGGACACTACCAAGAGACCCAGTACTTC CASSPGHYQETQYF